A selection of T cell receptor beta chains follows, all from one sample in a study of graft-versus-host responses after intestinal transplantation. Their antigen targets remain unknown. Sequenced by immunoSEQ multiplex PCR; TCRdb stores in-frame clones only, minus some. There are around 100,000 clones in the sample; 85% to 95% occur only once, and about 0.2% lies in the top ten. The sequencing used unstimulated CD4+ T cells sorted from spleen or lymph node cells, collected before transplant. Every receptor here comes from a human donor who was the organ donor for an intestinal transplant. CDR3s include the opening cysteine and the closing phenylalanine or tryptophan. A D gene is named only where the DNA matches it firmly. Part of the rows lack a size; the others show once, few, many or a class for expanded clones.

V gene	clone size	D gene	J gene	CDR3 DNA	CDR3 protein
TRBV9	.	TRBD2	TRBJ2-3	TGTGCCAGCAGCGTAGGATCGGGACTAGCGGGATTCCCGGGTACGCAGTATTTT	CASSVGSGLAGFPGTQYF
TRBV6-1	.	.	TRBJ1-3	TGTGCCAGCAGTGGGGGATGGGGACAACGAAACACCATATATTTT	CASSGGWGQRNTIYF
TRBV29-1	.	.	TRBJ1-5	TGCAGCGTTCTCGCCCAAGAGGGCCAGCCCCAGCATTTT	CSVLAQEGQPQHF
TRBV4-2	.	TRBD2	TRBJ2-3	TGTGCCAGCAGCCAAGAGGGACTAGCGCGCACAGATACGCAGTATTTT	CASSQEGLARTDTQYF
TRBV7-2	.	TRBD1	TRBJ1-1	TGTGCCAGCAGCCGGGACAGGTTTGAAGCTTTCTTT	CASSRDRFEAFF
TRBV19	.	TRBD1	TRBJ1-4	TGTGCCAGTAGTATGGGACAGGGTGAAAAACTGTTTTTT	CASSMGQGEKLFF
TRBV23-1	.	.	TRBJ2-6	TGCGCCAGCAGACCCACGGACAGCGAACCCCTCTCTGGGGCCAACGTCCTGACTTTC	CASRPTDSEPLSGANVLTF
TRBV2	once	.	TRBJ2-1	TGTGCCAGCAGAGTAGTGGCCTACAATGAGCAGTTCTTC	CASRVVAYNEQFF
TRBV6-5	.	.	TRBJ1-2	TGTGCCAGCACGACGGGGCAGGGTAAACGTTATGGCTACACCTTC	CASTTGQGKRYGYTF
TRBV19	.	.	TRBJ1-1	TGTGCCAGTACTACAACCCGAGGGTCTGAAGCTTTCTTT	CASTTTRGSEAFF
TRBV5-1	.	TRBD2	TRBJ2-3	TGCGCCAGCAGCTTCGCGGGAGGCACAGATACGCAGTATTTT	CASSFAGGTDTQYF
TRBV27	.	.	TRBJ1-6	TGTGCCAGCAGTGAACACCGGGACCGATATAATTCACCCCTCCACTTT	CASSEHRDRYNSPLHF
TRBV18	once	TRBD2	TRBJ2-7	TGTGCCAGCTCACCATATAGGGCGGGAGACTACGAGCAGTACTTC	CASSPYRAGDYEQYF
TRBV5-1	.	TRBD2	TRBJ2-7	TGCGCCAGCAGCCCATTAGCGGGCCCCTCCTACGAGCAGTACTTC	CASSPLAGPSYEQYF
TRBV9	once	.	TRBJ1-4	TGTGCCAGCAGCGGGCCCGGGAATGAAAAACTGTTTTTT	CASSGPGNEKLFF
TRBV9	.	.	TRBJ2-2	TGTGCCAGCAGCGTAGATCCCCGGGGTCTGGGCACCGGGGAGCTGTTTTTT	CASSVDPRGLGTGELFF
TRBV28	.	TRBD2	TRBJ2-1	TGTGCCAGCAGTTTATTGTCGGGACTACACAATGAGCAGTTCTTC	CASSLLSGLHNEQFF
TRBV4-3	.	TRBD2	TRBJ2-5	TGCGCCAGCGCCACTGTAGCTAGCGGGAAGGAGACCCAGTACTTC	CASATVASGKETQYF
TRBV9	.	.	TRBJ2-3	TGTGCCAGCAGCGCCCGAGTCACAGATACGCAGTATTTT	CASSARVTDTQYF
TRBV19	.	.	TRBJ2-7	TGTGCCAGTAGTATACCTTCTAGAACCTACGAGCAGTACTTC	CASSIPSRTYEQYF
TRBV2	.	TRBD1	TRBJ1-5	TGTGCCAGCAGTGAAGCCTTAAACAGGGGGGGACAGCCCCAGCATTTT	CASSEALNRGGQPQHF
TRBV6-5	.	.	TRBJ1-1	TGTGCCAGCAGTGATGAAGGCGGGAACACTGAAGCTTTCTTT	CASSDEGGNTEAFF
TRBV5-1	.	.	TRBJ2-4	TGCGCCAGCAGCTTGGTTTGGGGTGGGAGGAGCAGCATTCAGTACTTC	CASSLVWGGRSSIQYF
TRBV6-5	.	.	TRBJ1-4	TGTGCCAGCAGTGAAGTGGGGAACGAAAAACTGTTTTTT	CASSEVGNEKLFF
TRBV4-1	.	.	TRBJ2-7	TGCGCCAGCAGCTTGTCGGGACGGTTCTACGAGCAGTACTTC	CASSLSGRFYEQYF
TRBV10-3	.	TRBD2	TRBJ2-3	TGTGCCATCAGTGAGAAGCTAGCGGGCACAGATACGCAGTATTTT	CAISEKLAGTDTQYF
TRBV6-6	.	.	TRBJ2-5	TGTGCCAGCAGGGCGGGAGAGACCCAGTACTTC	CASRAGETQYF
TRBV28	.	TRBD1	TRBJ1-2	TGTGCCAGCAGTTTCGGGACAGGGGGCGATGGCTACACCTTC	CASSFGTGGDGYTF
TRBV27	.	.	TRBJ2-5	TGTGCCAGCAGTTTAGGCCCAAGGTACCAAGAGACCCAGTACTTC	CASSLGPRYQETQYF
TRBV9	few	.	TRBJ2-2	TGTGCCAGCAGCGGGGCGGTGGTCACCGGGGAGCTGTTTTTT	CASSGAVVTGELFF
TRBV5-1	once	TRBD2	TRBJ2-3	TGCGCCAGCAGCTTGCTTTGGGCGGGAGCGGTAGATACGCAGTATTTT	CASSLLWAGAVDTQYF